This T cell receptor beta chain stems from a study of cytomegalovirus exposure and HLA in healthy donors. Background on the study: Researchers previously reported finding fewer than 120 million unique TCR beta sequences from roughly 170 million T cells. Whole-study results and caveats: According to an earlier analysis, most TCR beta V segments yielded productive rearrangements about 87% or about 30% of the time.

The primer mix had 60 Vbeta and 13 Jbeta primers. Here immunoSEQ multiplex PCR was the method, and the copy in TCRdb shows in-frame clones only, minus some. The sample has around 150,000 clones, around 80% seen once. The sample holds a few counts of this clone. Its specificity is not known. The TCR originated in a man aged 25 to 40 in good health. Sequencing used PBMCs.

DNA of the CDR3: TGTGCCAGCAGATCCTGGGGCAGCGGGGGGACTGGCACAGATACGCAGTATTTT. As protein: CASRSWGSGGTGTDTQYF. The chain is built from TRBV13 and TRBJ2-3; 9 bases match TRBD2. This CDR3 contains 18 residues. Trimming removed 6 bases from V and 1 base from J; junction bases left unmatched: 14. Germline loops: CDR1 PRHDT, CDR2 FYEKMQ (reference sequence).